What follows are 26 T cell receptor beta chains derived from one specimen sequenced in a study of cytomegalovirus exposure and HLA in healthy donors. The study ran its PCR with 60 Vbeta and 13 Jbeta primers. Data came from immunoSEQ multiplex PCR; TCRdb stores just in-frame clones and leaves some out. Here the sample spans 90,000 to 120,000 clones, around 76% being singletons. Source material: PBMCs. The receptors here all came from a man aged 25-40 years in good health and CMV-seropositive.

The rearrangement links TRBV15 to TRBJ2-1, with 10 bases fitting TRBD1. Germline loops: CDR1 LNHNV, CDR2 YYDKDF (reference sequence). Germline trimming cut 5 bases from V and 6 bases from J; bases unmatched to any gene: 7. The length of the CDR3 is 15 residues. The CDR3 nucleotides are TGTGCCACCAGCCAGGGGGGGACAGGGGTCAATGAGCAGTTCTTC. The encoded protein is CATSQGGTGVNEQFF. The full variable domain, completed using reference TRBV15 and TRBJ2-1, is DAMVIQNPRYQVTQFGKPVTLSCSQTLNHNVMYWYQQKSSQAPKLLFHYYDKDFNNEADTPDNFQSRRPNTSFCFLDIRSPGLGDTAMYLCATSQGGTGVNEQFFGPGTRLTVL.

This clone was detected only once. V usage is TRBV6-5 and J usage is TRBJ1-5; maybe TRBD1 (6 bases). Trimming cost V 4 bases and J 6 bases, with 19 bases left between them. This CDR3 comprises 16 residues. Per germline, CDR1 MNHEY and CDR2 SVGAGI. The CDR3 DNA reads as TGTGCCAGCAGTTCCACCGGGACATCACTCGGTCAGCCCCAGCATTTT. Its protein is CASSSTGTSLGQPQHF.

CDR3 in amino acids: CASSLAPTGSANYGYTF. As DNA, the CDR3 is TGTGCCAGCAGCTTGGCTCCGACAGGGTCGGCTAACTATGGCTACACCTTC. The chain uses TRBV5-4 and TRBJ1-2; TRBD1 matches at 7 bases. CDR3 length: 17 residues. Germline V lookup: CDR1 SGHNT, CDR2 YYREEE (reference sequence). The trim removed 0 bases at V and 0 bases at J, leaving 8 bases unmatched.

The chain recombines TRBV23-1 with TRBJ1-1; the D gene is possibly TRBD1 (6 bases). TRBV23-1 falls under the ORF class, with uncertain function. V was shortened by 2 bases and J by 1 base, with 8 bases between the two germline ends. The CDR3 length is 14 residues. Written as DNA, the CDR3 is TGCGCCAGCAGTCAAACAGGGCAGAACACTGAAGCTTTCTTT. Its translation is CASSQTGQNTEAFF.

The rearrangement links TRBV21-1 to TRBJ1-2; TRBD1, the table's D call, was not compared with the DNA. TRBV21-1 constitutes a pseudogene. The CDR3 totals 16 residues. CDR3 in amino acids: CASSKALDRSNYGYTF. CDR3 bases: TGTGCCAGCAGCAAAGCACTAGACAGGAGTAACTATGGCTACACCTTC.

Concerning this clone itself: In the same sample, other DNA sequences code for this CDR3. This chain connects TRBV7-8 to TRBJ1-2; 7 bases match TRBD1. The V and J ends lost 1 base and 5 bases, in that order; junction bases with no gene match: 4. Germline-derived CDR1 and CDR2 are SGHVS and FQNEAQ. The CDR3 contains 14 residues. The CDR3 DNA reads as TGTGCCAGCAGCTTAGTCGACAGGGATTATGGCTACACCTTC. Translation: CASSLVDRDYGYTF.

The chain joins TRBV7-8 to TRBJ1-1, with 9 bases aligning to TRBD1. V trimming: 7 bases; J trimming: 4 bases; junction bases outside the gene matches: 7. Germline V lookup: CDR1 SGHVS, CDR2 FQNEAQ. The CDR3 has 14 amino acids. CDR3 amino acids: CASTQGQGRTEAFF. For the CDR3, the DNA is TGTGCCAGCACCCAGGGACAGGGACGCACTGAAGCTTTCTTT.

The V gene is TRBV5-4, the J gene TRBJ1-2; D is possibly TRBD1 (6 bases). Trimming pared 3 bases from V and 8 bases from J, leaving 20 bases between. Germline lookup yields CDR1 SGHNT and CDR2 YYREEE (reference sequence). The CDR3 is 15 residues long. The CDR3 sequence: CASSSTVTGQRGYTF. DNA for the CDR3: TGTGCCAGCAGCTCCACTGTCACAGGGCAGCGAGGCTACACCTTC. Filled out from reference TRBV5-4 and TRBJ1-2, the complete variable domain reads ETGVTQSPTHLIKTRGQQVTLRCSSQSGHNTVSWYQQALGQGPQFIFQYYREEENGRGNFPPRFSGLQFPNYSSELNVNALELDDSALYLCASSSTVTGQRGYTFGSGTRLTVV.

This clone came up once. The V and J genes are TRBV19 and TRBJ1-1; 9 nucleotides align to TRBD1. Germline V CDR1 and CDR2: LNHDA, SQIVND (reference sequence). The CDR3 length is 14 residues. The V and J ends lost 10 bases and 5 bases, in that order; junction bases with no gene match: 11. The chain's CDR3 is CATSLQGALTEAFF. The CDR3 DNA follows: TGTGCCACCTCACTACAGGGGGCGTTGACTGAAGCTTTCTTT.

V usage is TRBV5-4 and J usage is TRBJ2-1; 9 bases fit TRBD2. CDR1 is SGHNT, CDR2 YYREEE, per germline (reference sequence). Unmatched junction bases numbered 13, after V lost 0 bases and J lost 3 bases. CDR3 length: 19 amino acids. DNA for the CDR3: TGTGCCAGCAGCTTGGGCGGGGGGGCTCGAGCTAACTTCTACAATGAGCAGTTCTTC. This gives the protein CASSLGGGARANFYNEQFF.

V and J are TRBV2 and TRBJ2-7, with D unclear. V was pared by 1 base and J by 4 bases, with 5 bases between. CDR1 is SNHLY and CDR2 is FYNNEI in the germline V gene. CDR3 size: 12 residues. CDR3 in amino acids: CASSEVPYEQYF. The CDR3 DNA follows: TGTGCCAGCAGTGAAGTCCCTTACGAGCAGTACTTC. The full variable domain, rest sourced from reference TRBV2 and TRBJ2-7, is EPEVTQTPSHQVTQMGQEVILRCVPISNHLYFYWYRQILGQKVEFLVSFYNNEISEKSEIFDDQFSVERPDGSNFTLKIRSTKLEDSAMYFCASSEVPYEQYFGPGTRLTVT.

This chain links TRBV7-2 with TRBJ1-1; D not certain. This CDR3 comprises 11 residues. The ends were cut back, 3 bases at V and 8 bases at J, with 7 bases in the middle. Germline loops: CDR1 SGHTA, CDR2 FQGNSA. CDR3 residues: CASSFVEEAFF. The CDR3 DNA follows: TGTGCCAGCAGCTTTGTGGAGGAAGCTTTCTTT.

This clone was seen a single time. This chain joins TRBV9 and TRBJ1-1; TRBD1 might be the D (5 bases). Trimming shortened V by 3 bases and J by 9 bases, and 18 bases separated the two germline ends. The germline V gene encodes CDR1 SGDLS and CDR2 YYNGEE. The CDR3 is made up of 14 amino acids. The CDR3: CASSAPNRQLQAFF. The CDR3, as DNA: TGTGCCAGCAGCGCCCCAAATCGACAGTTACAAGCTTTCTTT. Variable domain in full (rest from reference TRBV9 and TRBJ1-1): DSGVTQTPKHLITATGQRVTLRCSPRSGDLSVYWYQQSLDQGLQFLIQYYNGEERAKGNILERFSAQQFPDLHSELNLSSLELGDSALYFCASSAPNRQLQAFFGQGTRLTVV.

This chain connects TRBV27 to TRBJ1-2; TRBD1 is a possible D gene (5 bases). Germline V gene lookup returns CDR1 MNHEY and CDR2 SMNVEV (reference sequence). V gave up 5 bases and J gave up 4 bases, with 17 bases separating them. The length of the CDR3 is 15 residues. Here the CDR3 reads CASSPRGGWIYGYTF. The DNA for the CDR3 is TGTGCCAGCAGTCCCCGCGGGGGGTGGATCTATGGCTACACCTTC.

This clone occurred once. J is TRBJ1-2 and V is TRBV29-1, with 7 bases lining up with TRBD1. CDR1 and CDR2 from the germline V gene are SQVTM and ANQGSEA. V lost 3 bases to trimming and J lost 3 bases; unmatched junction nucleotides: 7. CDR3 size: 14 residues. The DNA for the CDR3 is TGCAGCGTTGACTCAGGGGGTATGGACTATGGCTACACCTTC. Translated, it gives CSVDSGGMDYGYTF.

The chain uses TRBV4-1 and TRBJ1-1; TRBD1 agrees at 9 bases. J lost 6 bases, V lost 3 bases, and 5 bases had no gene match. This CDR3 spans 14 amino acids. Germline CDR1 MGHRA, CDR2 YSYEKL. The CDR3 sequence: CASSQGQGGPEAFF. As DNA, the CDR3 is TGCGCCAGCAGCCAGGGACAGGGTGGGCCTGAAGCTTTCTTT.

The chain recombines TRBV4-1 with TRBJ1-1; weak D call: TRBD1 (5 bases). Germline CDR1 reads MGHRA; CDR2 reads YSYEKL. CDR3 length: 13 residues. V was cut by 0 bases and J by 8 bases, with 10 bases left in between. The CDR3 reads CASSQDPGQEAFF. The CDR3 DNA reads TGCGCCAGCAGCCAAGACCCAGGGCAGGAAGCTTTCTTT.

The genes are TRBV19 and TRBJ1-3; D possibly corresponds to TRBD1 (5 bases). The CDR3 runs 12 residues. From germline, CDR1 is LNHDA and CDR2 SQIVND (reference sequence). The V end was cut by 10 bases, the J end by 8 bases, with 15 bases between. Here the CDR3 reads CATSTQGYTIYF. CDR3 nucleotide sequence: TGTGCCACCTCCACCCAGGGTTACACCATATATTTT. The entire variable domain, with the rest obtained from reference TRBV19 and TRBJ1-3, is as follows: DGGITQSPKYLFRKEGQNVTLSCEQNLNHDAMYWYRQDPGQGLRLIYYSQIVNDFQKGDIAEGYSVSREKKESFPLTVTSAQKNPTAFYLCATSTQGYTIYFGEGSWLTVV.

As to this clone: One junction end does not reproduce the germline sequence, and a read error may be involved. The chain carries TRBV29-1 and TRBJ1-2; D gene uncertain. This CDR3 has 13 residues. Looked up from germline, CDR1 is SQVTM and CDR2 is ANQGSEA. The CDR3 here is CSAEQITNYGYTF. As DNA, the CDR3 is TGCAGCGCTGAACAGATTACCAACTATGGCTACACCTTC.

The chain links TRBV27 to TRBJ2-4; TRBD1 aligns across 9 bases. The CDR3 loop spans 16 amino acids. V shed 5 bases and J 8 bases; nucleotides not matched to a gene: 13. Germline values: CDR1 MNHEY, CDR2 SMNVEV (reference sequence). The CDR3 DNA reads TGTGCCAGCAGTCCAAAGTGGACAGGGGCGAAGTACATTCAGTACTTC. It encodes CASSPKWTGAKYIQYF.

CDR3: CASSHPLGGDYNEQFF. As DNA, the CDR3 is TGCGCCAGCAGCCACCCGTTAGGGGGCGACTACAATGAGCAGTTCTTC. The chain carries TRBV4-1 and TRBJ2-1; the match to TRBD1 covers 7 bases. V lost 3 bases, J lost 3 bases, and 8 bases stayed unmatched. The CDR3 has 16 amino acids. Germline CDR1 MGHRA, CDR2 YSYEKL.

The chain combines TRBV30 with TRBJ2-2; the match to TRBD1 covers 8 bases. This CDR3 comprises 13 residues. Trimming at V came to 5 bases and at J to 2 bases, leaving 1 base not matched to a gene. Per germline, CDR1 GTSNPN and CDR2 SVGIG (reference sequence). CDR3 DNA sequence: TGTGCCTGGGGGACAGGAAACACCGGGGAGCTGTTTTTT. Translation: CAWGTGNTGELFF.

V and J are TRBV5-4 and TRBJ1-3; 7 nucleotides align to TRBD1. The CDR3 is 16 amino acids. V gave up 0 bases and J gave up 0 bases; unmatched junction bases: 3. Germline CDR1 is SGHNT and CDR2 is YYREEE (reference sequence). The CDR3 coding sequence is TGTGCCAGCAGCTTGGGACAGGGCCTCTCTGGAAACACCATATATTTT. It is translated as CASSLGQGLSGNTIYF.

The CDR3 is CASSDQMRNGELFF. The CDR3 DNA sequence: TGTGCCAGCAGTGATCAAATGCGGAACGGGGAGCTGTTTTTT. The rearrangement links TRBV6-1 to TRBJ2-2; D is undetermined. V lost 3 bases to trimming and J lost 7 bases, with 12 bases between them. The CDR3 extends over 14 amino acids. Germline V gene sequence: CDR1 MNHNS, CDR2 SASEGT.

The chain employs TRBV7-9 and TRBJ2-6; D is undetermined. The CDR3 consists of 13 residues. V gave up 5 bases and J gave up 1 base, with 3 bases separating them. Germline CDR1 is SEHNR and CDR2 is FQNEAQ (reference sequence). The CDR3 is CASSHSGANVLTF. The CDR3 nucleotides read TGTGCCAGCAGCCATTCTGGGGCCAACGTCCTGACTTTC.

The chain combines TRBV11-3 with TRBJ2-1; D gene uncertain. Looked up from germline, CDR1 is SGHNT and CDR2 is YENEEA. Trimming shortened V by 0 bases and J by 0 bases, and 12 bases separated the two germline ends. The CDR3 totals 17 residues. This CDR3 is CASSLDGRPPSYNEQFF. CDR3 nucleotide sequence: TGTGCCAGCAGCTTAGATGGGCGACCGCCCTCCTACAATGAGCAGTTCTTC.